This T cell receptor beta chain was found in a study of OX40 agonist ivuxolimab in advanced cancers. Study background: Among those treated, three patients had partial responses, one with hepatocellular carcinoma and two with cutaneous melanoma.

Profiling relied on immunoSEQ multiplex PCR, and the TCRdb table lists in-frame clones only, not all of them. The data hold 30,000 to 45,000 clones, with approximately 78% observed a single time. J gave up 2 bases and V 2 bases, and 4 bases lay outside the gene matches. The CDR3 spans 17 residues. Germline V gene lookup returns CDR1 ENHRY and CDR2 SYGVKD. This clone appeared a single time. The input for sequencing was CD4+ or CD8+ T cells sorted from blood, taken in a trial of the OX40 agonist ivuxolimab. V gene TRBV10-3 combines with J gene TRBJ2-1, with TRBD2 matching over 12 bases. The sequence came from an adult with an advanced solid tumor such as melanoma, head and neck, liver or kidney cancer. CDR3 coding DNA: TGTGCCATCAGTGAGCGTGGACTAGCGGGGACCTACAATGAGCAGTTCTTC. Encoded protein: CAISERGLAGTYNEQFF.